This is a list of T cell receptor beta chains from one sample in a study of cytomegalovirus exposure and HLA in healthy donors. Some clones are missing from TCRdb's copy, which holds only in-frame ones; the method was immunoSEQ multiplex PCR. The sample includes about 120,000 clones, 88% seen only once; the top ten take 6% to 7%. The sample consisted of PBMCs. The receptors originated from a woman younger than 30 in good health and CMV-seropositive. Both conserved end residues are part of each CDR3. The D gene is left open where the match is weak. Expanded clones are given a class, and other clones once, few, many or no size at all.

-	-	TRBJ1-2	TRBV18	TGTGCCAGCTCCGACCCCCCCAGCGGCGACCCCAACTATGGCTACACCTTC	CASSDPPSGDPNYGYTF
TRBD1	-	TRBJ1-6	TRBV2	TGTGCCAGCATTAATACCGGGACAGGGGCTTCACCCCTCCACTTT	CASINTGTGASPLHF
-	-	TRBJ1-1	TRBV28	TGTGCCAGCAGCCTACCGAGTATGAACACTGAAGCTTTCTTT	CASSLPSMNTEAFF
TRBD2	few	TRBJ2-7	TRBV19	TGTGCCAGTAGTATAGGACTAGCGGGAGGAAACGAGCAGTACTTC	CASSIGLAGGNEQYF
-	-	TRBJ2-3	TRBV2	TGTGCCAGCCACCTAGAGACAGATACGCAGTATTTT	CASHLETDTQYF
-	-	TRBJ1-1	TRBV10-3	TGTGCCATCAGGATGGACAGGAACACTGAAGCTTTCTTT	CAIRMDRNTEAFF
TRBD1	-	TRBJ2-1	TRBV2	TGTGCCAGCAGTGATGGACAGGGCCTATACAATGAGCAGTTCTTC	CASSDGQGLYNEQFF
-	-	TRBJ1-2	TRBV7-3	TGTGCCAGCAGCTTAAGCGGGGATCAGGCTGGCTACACCTTC	CASSLSGDQAGYTF
TRBD2	-	TRBJ2-7	TRBV11-2	TGTGCCAGCAGCTCAACCGGGACTAGTCTCTACGAGCAGTACTTC	CASSSTGTSLYEQYF
TRBD2	-	TRBJ2-1	TRBV5-4	TGTGCCAGCAGCCCCAAGACTAGCGGGGCCCTCTCCTACAATGAGCAGTTCTTC	CASSPKTSGALSYNEQFF
TRBD1	few	TRBJ2-7	TRBV14	TGTGCCAGCAGCCAACTAGGACAGGGGAGAGGCGAGCAGTACTTC	CASSQLGQGRGEQYF
TRBD2	-	TRBJ2-1	TRBV4-2	TGTGCCAGCAGCCAAGAGGGAGCGGGGGGGGTCTATGAGCAGTTCTTC	CASSQEGAGGVYEQFF
TRBD2	-	TRBJ2-1	TRBV6-5	TGTGCCAGCAGCAACGGGACTAGCGGGAGGGATGAGCAGTTCTTC	CASSNGTSGRDEQFF
TRBD2	-	TRBJ2-1	TRBV4-3	TGCGCCAGCAGCCACTCACTAGCGGAGAGGAATGAGCAGTTCTTC	CASSHSLAERNEQFF
-	few	TRBJ2-5	TRBV29-1	TGCAGCGCCGTCGCGGAGACCCAGTACTTC	CSAVAETQYF
-	-	TRBJ1-6	TRBV19	TGTGCCAGTATGGAGGCGGCAGGCAATTCACCCCTCCACTTT	CASMEAAGNSPLHF
-	-	TRBJ1-1	TRBV6-1	TGTGCCAGCACCAGAGGGGGGGAGATAGCTTTCTTT	CASTRGGEIAFF
-	-	TRBJ2-7	TRBV11-3	TGTGCCAGCAGCCGCGTCGGCGGGAACGAGCAGTACTTC	CASSRVGGNEQYF
TRBD1	-	TRBJ1-1	TRBV5-6	TGTGCCAGCAGCGGGGACAGGGGGCGGGCTGAAGCTTTCTTT	CASSGDRGRAEAFF
TRBD2	-	TRBJ2-1	TRBV5-1	TGCGCCAGCAGCTTAAGCGGGGGGGCTCTCGAGCAGTTCTTC	CASSLSGGALEQFF
TRBD1	-	TRBJ2-3	TRBV28	TGTGCCAGCAGTCCCGACAGGGGCCTCCTCACAGATACGCAGTATTTT	CASSPDRGLLTDTQYF
TRBD1	-	TRBJ1-1	TRBV28	TGTGCCAGCAGCACGGACAGGGGGCGCGTAGCTTTCTTT	CASSTDRGRVAFF
-	-	TRBJ2-3	TRBV27	TGTGCCAGCAGTCTTCTCAGGACAGATACGCAGTATTTT	CASSLLRTDTQYF
TRBD2	-	TRBJ2-5	TRBV18	TGTGCCAGCTCACCCCCGGGACTACAAGAGACCCAGTACTTC	CASSPPGLQETQYF
-	few	TRBJ1-6	TRBV5-6	TGTGCCAGCAGCGCCGAAAGGGGATCACCCCTCCACTTT	CASSAERGSPLHF
-	-	TRBJ2-2	TRBV27	TGTGCCAGCAGTTTCCTCACTACTAGGGCCCGGACCGGGGAGCTGTTTTTT	CASSFLTTRARTGELFF
-	-	TRBJ1-6	TRBV7-8	TGTGCCAGCAGCTTAAGCCGTTTAGGGGCAAAGATTCATTCACCCCTCCACTTT	CASSLSRLGAKIHSPLHF
-	-	TRBJ1-4	TRBV2	TGTGCCAGCAGTGAAGCGCTAGGGGTTAGTGAAAAACTGTTTTTT	CASSEALGVSEKLFF
TRBD1	-	TRBJ2-5	TRBV9	TGTGCCAGCAGCGATACCGGGACAGGGGGCGAGACCCAGTACTTC	CASSDTGTGGETQYF
-	-	TRBJ1-2	TRBV7-3	TGTGCCAGCAGCCCTACAGGAAAATATGGCTACACCTTC	CASSPTGKYGYTF
-	-	TRBJ2-2	TRBV7-8	TGTGCCAGCAGCCCGAGCCCCATCACCGGGGAGCTGTTTTTT	CASSPSPITGELFF
TRBD1	-	TRBJ1-2	TRBV7-8	TGTGCCAGCAGCCCTATGACAGGGGGGTTTAACTATGGCTACACCTTC	CASSPMTGGFNYGYTF
-	-	TRBJ1-3	TRBV5-6	TGTGCCAGCAGCTTGCCAGGGACGACTAGTGAGGACACCATATATTTT	CASSLPGTTSEDTIYF
-	-	TRBJ1-1	TRBV30	TGTGCCTGGAGTGGGCGGGGGGGGACTGAAGCTTTCTTT	CAWSGRGGTEAFF
TRBD1	few	TRBJ1-5	TRBV7-2	TGTGCCAGCAGCCCGGGACAGGGGGAAGGTCAGCCCCAGCATTTT	CASSPGQGEGQPQHF
-	-	TRBJ2-3	TRBV9	TGTGCCAGCAGCGTAGCTCAGAGCACAGATACGCAGTATTTT	CASSVAQSTDTQYF
-	-	TRBJ2-1	TRBV2	TGTGCCAGCAGCGAAAGGGGCTTGCGGTTGAATGAGCAGTTCTTC	CASSERGLRLNEQFF
TRBD2	-	TRBJ2-5	TRBV10-3	TGTGCCATCAGTGAGGGTTTGGTAGCGGGAGGCCGGGAGACCCAGTACTTC	CAISEGLVAGGRETQYF
-	once	TRBJ1-1	TRBV12-5	TGTGCTAGTGGTCAGGGTTTACGCACTGAAGCTTTCTTT	CASGQGLRTEAFF
-	-	TRBJ1-1	TRBV7-9	TGTGCCAGCGACCTTGGGCCTGAAGCTTTCTTT	CASDLGPEAFF
-	-	TRBJ1-2	TRBV7-2	TGTGCCAGCAGCTCCGTGGACAGATATGGCTACACCTTC	CASSSVDRYGYTF
-	-	TRBJ1-5	TRBV18	TGTGCCAGCTCATTTCAGGGGCGTAGCAATCAGCCCCAGCATTTT	CASSFQGRSNQPQHF
-	-	TRBJ1-2	TRBV28	TGTGCCACCGAGACAGCGGGCGGCTACACCTTC	CATETAGGYTF
-	-	TRBJ1-5	TRBV21-1	TGTGCCAGCAGCAAATTCGGGGACAGAGATCAGCCCCAGCATTTT	CASSKFGDRDQPQHF
TRBD1	-	TRBJ2-5	TRBV5-7	TGTGCCAGCAGCTCGAAACAGGGGTTAGAGACCCAGTACTTC	CASSSKQGLETQYF